The 22 T cell receptor beta chains below were found in one sample sequenced in a study of cytomegalovirus exposure and HLA in healthy donors. The PCR employed 60 Vbeta primers together with 13 Jbeta primers. The method was immunoSEQ multiplex PCR; TCRdb's version includes in-frame clones alone and lacks a portion of them. The sample lists 140,000 or so clones, roughly 68% occurring once. Sequencing was done on a sample of PBMCs. These receptors originate from a man aged 55-75 years in good health and CMV-seronegative.

The rearrangement joins TRBV5-1 to TRBJ2-5, with D hard to call. V was cut by 3 bases and J by 2 bases, with 5 bases left in between. The CDR3 consists of 12 residues. CDR1 and CDR2 from the germline V gene are SGHRS and YFSETQ. The CDR3 loop reads CASSSRQETQYF. CDR3 DNA sequence: TGCGCCAGCAGCTCTCGTCAAGAGACCCAGTACTTC.

The chain combines TRBV10-3 with TRBJ1-1, with a tentative D call TRBD1 (6 bases). The V gene lost 7 bases and the J gene lost 3 bases, with 12 bases spanning the gap. Per the germline V gene, CDR1 is ENHRY and CDR2 is SYGVKD. The CDR3 has 13 residues. CDR3 sequence: CAIMGTGHTEAFF. CDR3 coding DNA: TGTGCCATCATGGGAACAGGGCACACTGAAGCTTTCTTT.

The chain joins TRBV7-3 to TRBJ1-2; D perhaps matches TRBD1 (6 bases). V was clipped by 5 bases and J by 2 bases, with 15 bases between them. The length of the CDR3 is 15 residues. Per germline, CDR1 SGHTA and CDR2 FQGTGA. The CDR3 DNA is TGTGCCAGCAGCCCACGAGGGGGGGGCAACTATGGCTACACCTTC. Translation: CASSPRGGGNYGYTF.

The chain combines TRBV30 with TRBJ1-1; D gene unclear. Germline V CDR1 and CDR2: GTSNPN, SVGIG (reference sequence). Trimming cost V 3 bases and J 1 base, with 15 bases left between them. The CDR3 consists of 15 residues. CDR3 protein: CAWSPRLARNTEAFF. The CDR3 DNA reads TGTGCCTGGAGCCCTAGATTAGCCCGGAACACTGAAGCTTTCTTT.

This chain uses TRBV19 with TRBJ1-1; the D is unclear. Germline lookup yields CDR1 LNHDA and CDR2 SQIVND (reference sequence). This CDR3 has 13 amino acids. V was trimmed by 6 bases and J by 0 bases, leaving 8 bases between them. The CDR3 here is CASRAVLNTEAFF. The CDR3 DNA reads TGTGCCAGTAGGGCGGTGTTGAACACTGAAGCTTTCTTT.

The chain couples TRBV5-1 to TRBJ2-5; 8 nucleotides match TRBD1. The CDR3 has 16 amino acids. The V gene end was trimmed by 4 bases and the J gene end by 0 bases; junction bases not matched to a gene: 8. The germline V gene encodes CDR1 SGHRS and CDR2 YFSETQ. CDR3 residues: CASSTSTGAYQETQYF. The CDR3 DNA follows: TGCGCCAGCAGCACCTCGACAGGGGCGTACCAAGAGACCCAGTACTTC.

The chain joins TRBV7-6 to TRBJ2-1, with TRBD1 as a possible D gene (5 bases). Deletions cut 3 bases from V and 8 bases from J, with 11 bases between. Germline CDR1 and CDR2: SGHVS and FNYEAQ. The CDR3 consists of 13 residues. CDR3 coding DNA: TGTGCCAGCAGCTTGGGCAGGGCTGATGAGCAGTTCTTC. It translates to CASSLGRADEQFF.

The V and J genes are TRBV9 and TRBJ2-2; 7 bases are a match to TRBD2. CDR3 length: 18 amino acids. Germline loops: CDR1 SGDLS, CDR2 YYNGEE. The trim removed 0 bases at V and 2 bases at J, leaving 10 bases unmatched. In nucleotides, the CDR3 is TGTGCCAGCAGCGTAGAAACCTGGACTAGGATAAACACCGGGGAGCTGTTTTTT. As protein: CASSVETWTRINTGELFF.

The chain uses TRBV7-9 and TRBJ1-2; TRBD1 might be the D (6 bases). V dropped 3 bases and J dropped 8 bases, with 13 bases sitting between them. Per the germline V gene, CDR1 is SEHNR and CDR2 is FQNEAQ (reference sequence). The CDR3 is made up of 13 amino acids. This CDR3 is CASSFEDRRGYTF. The CDR3, as DNA: TGTGCCAGCAGCTTCGAGGACAGAAGAGGCTACACCTTC.

Worth noting for this clone: Compared with germline, one end of the junction differs, possibly owing to a read error. This sample also contains other DNA sequences that code for the same CDR3. The CDR3 DNA reads TGTGCCAGCAGTGAGGGCCCCTATAACTCACCCCTCCACTTT. It yields the protein CASSEGPYNSPLHF. V usage is TRBV25-1 and J usage is TRBJ1-6, with D unclear. This CDR3 is 14 amino acids long. Germline V gene lookup returns CDR1 MGHDK and CDR2 SYGVNS.

The chain couples TRBV7-8 to TRBJ1-4; unclear D gene. Germline-derived CDR1 and CDR2 are SGHVS and FQNEAQ. CDR3 length equals 15 residues. Trimming cost V 1 base and J 8 bases, with 14 bases left between them. The CDR3 here is CASSLGGSLSEKLFF. CDR3 nucleotide sequence: TGTGCCAGCAGCTTAGGTGGCAGCCTTAGCGAAAAACTGTTTTTT.

The rearrangement uses TRBV28 and TRBJ2-7, with D maybe TRBD1 (6 bases). Trimming pared 4 bases from V and 2 bases from J, leaving 12 bases between. The length of the CDR3 is 14 residues. Germline loops: CDR1 MDHEN, CDR2 SYDVKM. DNA for the CDR3: TGTGCCAGCAGTTACAGGGTACCCACCTACGAGCAGTACTTC. Its translation: CASSYRVPTYEQYF.

The V and J genes are TRBV5-4 and TRBJ1-1, with TRBD1 as a possible D gene (6 bases). Trimming took off 4 bases at V and 4 bases at J, with 20 bases between the two ends. The length of the CDR3 is 16 residues. Germline values: CDR1 SGHNT, CDR2 YYREEE (reference sequence). The chain's CDR3 is CASSAPNREMGTEAFF. For the CDR3, the DNA is TGTGCCAGCAGCGCCCCTAACAGGGAGATGGGCACTGAAGCTTTCTTT.

This clone has only one observation. One junction end disagrees with the germline gene, perhaps due to a read error. J is TRBJ1-2 and V is TRBV27; 12 bases match TRBD1. This CDR3 spans 13 amino acids. CDR1 is MNHEY, CDR2 SMNVEV, per germline (reference sequence). In DNA form, the CDR3 reads TGTGCCAGCAGTTTAGGGACAGGGGGCGCCTACCCCTTC. Amino acids: CASSLGTGGAYPF.

The rearrangement links TRBV28 to TRBJ2-3; 9 bases are a match to TRBD2. The CDR3 totals 18 residues. Losses at the gene ends were 1 base for V and 5 bases for J; bases not matched to a gene: 13. Germline CDR1 and CDR2: MDHEN and SYDVKM. The CDR3 loop is CASSLFRQAGGILDTQYF. The CDR3 nucleotides are TGTGCCAGCAGTTTATTCCGCCAGGCGGGAGGGATCCTAGATACGCAGTATTTT.

V usage is TRBV15 and J usage is TRBJ2-3, with a possible D match to TRBD2 (7 bases). Germline V gene sequence: CDR1 LNHNV, CDR2 YYDKDF (reference sequence). Trimming removed 5 bases from V and 6 bases from J, with 21 bases in between. The CDR3 runs 16 residues. CDR3 amino acids: CATSLQFGKGGDTQYF. Written as DNA, the CDR3 is TGTGCCACCAGCCTCCAGTTCGGAAAGGGGGGGGATACGCAGTATTTT. The whole variable domain, filled in from reference TRBV15 and TRBJ2-3, reads DAMVIQNPRYQVTQFGKPVTLSCSQTLNHNVMYWYQQKSSQAPKLLFHYYDKDFNNEADTPDNFQSRRPNTSFCFLDIRSPGLGDTAMYLCATSLQFGKGGDTQYFGPGTRLTVL.

This sequence joins TRBV5-1 and TRBJ1-2, with a possible D match to TRBD1 (5 bases). V gave up 0 bases and J gave up 4 bases, with 16 bases separating them. The germline CDR1 and CDR2 sequences are SGHRS and YFSETQ. The CDR3 is 16 amino acids. Written as DNA, the CDR3 is TGCGCCAGCAGCTTGGATCCGCAGGGAACCATCTATGGCTACACCTTC. This translates into CASSLDPQGTIYGYTF.

This chain links TRBV7-3 with TRBJ2-1, with unresolved D. Trimming took 5 bases from V and 4 from J, leaving 9 bases between them. The CDR3 covers 13 residues. Germline CDR1 reads SGHTA; CDR2 reads FQGTGA. In nucleotides, the CDR3 is TGTGCCAGCAGCCCATCACGGTACAATGAGCAGTTCTTC. The encoded protein is CASSPSRYNEQFF.

This chain connects TRBV5-6 to TRBJ2-5; 7 bases map to TRBD1. The V segment lost 5 bases and the J segment 5 bases; nucleotides outside the gene matches: 6. CDR3 length: 13 residues. Germline V lookup: CDR1 SGHDT, CDR2 YYEEEE. CDR3 residues: CASSTGVVETQYF. The CDR3 nucleotides are TGTGCCAGCAGTACAGGGGTTGTGGAGACCCAGTACTTC. The complete variable domain, with remaining parts taken from reference TRBV5-6 and TRBJ2-5, reads DAGVTQSPTHLIKTRGQQVTLRCSPKSGHDTVSWYQQALGQGPQFIFQYYEEEERQRGNFPDRFSGHQFPNYSSELNVNALLLGDSALYLCASSTGVVETQYFGPGTRLLVL.

The V call is TRBV27, the J call TRBJ1-1; D remains ambiguous. Germline loops: CDR1 MNHEY, CDR2 SMNVEV (reference sequence). This CDR3 is 14 amino acids long. Trimming pared 2 bases from V and 4 bases from J, leaving 11 bases between. CDR3 loop: CASSLGPGFTEAFF. CDR3 sequence (DNA): TGTGCCAGCAGTTTAGGCCCGGGGTTCACTGAAGCTTTCTTT.

Remarks on this clone: Distinct nucleotide sequences in the sample also encode this CDR3. CDR3 in amino acids: CATSRTDRASYEQYF. The CDR3 DNA reads TGTGCCACCAGCAGGACCGACAGGGCCTCCTACGAGCAGTACTTC. V and J are TRBV15 and TRBJ2-7, with 7 positions matching TRBD1. CDR3 size: 15 residues. Germline CDR1 reads LNHNV; CDR2 reads YYDKDF (reference sequence). J gave up 0 bases and V 3 bases, and 5 bases lay outside the gene matches. Combining the CDR3 with reference TRBV15 and TRBJ2-7 gives the whole variable domain DAMVIQNPRYQVTQFGKPVTLSCSQTLNHNVMYWYQQKSSQAPKLLFHYYDKDFNNEADTPDNFQSRRPNTSFCFLDIRSPGLGDTAMYLCATSRTDRASYEQYFGPGTRLTVT.

This CDR3 is CASSLTTGYNTEAFF. CDR3 in DNA: TGCGCCAGCAGCCTAACCACAGGTTATAACACTGAAGCTTTCTTT. The genes are TRBV5-1 and TRBJ1-1, with D possibly matching TRBD1 (5 bases). Trimming stripped 4 bases from V and 2 bases from J, with 15 bases between. The germline V gene encodes CDR1 SGHRS and CDR2 YFSETQ. The length of the CDR3 is 15 residues.